Below, 8 T cell receptor beta chains from the same sample are listed, as sequenced in a study of blood T cell repertoires in COVID-19. Profiled with immunoSEQ multiplex PCR; TCRdb holds only in-frame clones, not every one. The sample has a few hundred thousand clones; approximately 90% are singletons. The sequencing sample was made of PBMCs or T cells enriched from blood (not recorded which). The origin of the receptors is a man in his forties or fifties who had recovered from COVID-19.

V is TRBV6-2 or TRBV6-3 and J is TRBJ1-2; 7 bases align to TRBD1. CDR1 and CDR2 from the germline V gene are MNHEY and SVGEGT. V trimming: 5 bases; J trimming: 1 base; junction bases outside the gene matches: 7. The CDR3 has 15 residues. In nucleotides, the CDR3 is TGTGCCAGCAGTCGAACGACAGGGAGTAACTATGGCTACACCTTC. It codes for CASSRTTGSNYGYTF.

V gene TRBV7-9 combines with J gene TRBJ2-7; a possible D gene is TRBD1 (5 bases). This CDR3 is 13 amino acids long. Germline CDR1 SEHNR, CDR2 FQNEAQ (reference sequence). V lost 3 bases, J lost 3 bases, and 9 bases lay in between. The CDR3 coding sequence is TGTGCCAGCAGCTTGGGGCCGGACTACGAGCAGTACTTC. The encoded protein is CASSLGPDYEQYF.

This clone was seen only a few times. The chain links TRBV27 to TRBJ1-3, with unresolved D. V lost 6 bases and J lost 1, with 10 bases in between. The CDR3 is 14 amino acids. Per germline, CDR1 MNHEY and CDR2 SMNVEV (reference sequence). The CDR3 coding sequence is TGTGCCAGCAGAATAAGCTATTCTGGAAACACCATATATTTT. Residues: CASRISYSGNTIYF.

The rearrangement links TRBV18 to TRBJ2-5; D remains unclear. Trimming took off 0 bases at V and 3 bases at J, with 8 bases between the two ends. The CDR3 contains 14 residues. Germline V lookup: CDR1 KGHSH, CDR2 LQKENI. In nucleotides, the CDR3 is TGTGCCAGCTCACCACCACTCCCCAAAGAGACCCAGTACTTC. Translation: CASSPPLPKETQYF.

The count of this clone is one. V and J are TRBV5-1 and TRBJ1-3, with D possibly matching TRBD1 (5 bases). This CDR3 region has 16 residues. Germline V CDR1 and CDR2: SGHRS, YFSETQ. Trimming removed 2 bases at V and 0 bases at J, with 12 bases between. Here the CDR3 DNA reads TGCGCCAGCAGCTTAGAAGCGACAGACTCTGGAAACACCATATATTTT. Encoded protein: CASSLEATDSGNTIYF.

V usage is TRBV30 and J usage is TRBJ2-2, with 7 bases matching TRBD1. Germline CDR1 and CDR2: GTSNPN and SVGIG (reference sequence). The V gene end was trimmed by 1 base and the J gene end by 7 bases; junction bases not matched to a gene: 9. This CDR3 comprises 15 residues. The CDR3 nucleotides are TGTGCCTGGAGTGGACAGGGCAGGAAGGTCGGGGAGCTGTTTTTT. This encodes CAWSGQGRKVGELFF.

A remark on this clone: The junction differs from germline at one of its ends, possibly a read error. CDR3 nucleotides: TGTGCCAGCGGCTTGGGGACAGTTAACACCGGGGAGCTGTTTTTT. This sequence encodes CASGLGTVNTGELFF. This chain uses TRBV13 with TRBJ2-2, with TRBD1 matching 7 bases. Germline V gene data show CDR1 as PRHDT and CDR2 as FYEKMQ (reference sequence). This CDR3 spans 15 amino acids.

This chain links TRBV2 with TRBJ1-2; D perhaps matches TRBD1 (5 bases). CDR3 length: 14 amino acids. Germline CDR1 reads SNHLY; CDR2 reads FYNNEI. V was cut by 8 bases and J by 7 bases, with 20 bases left in between. DNA for the CDR3: TGTGCCAGCTGGGGGGGAGCCTCGATTAGTGGCTACACCTTC. Its protein is CASWGGASISGYTF.